This section outlines one T cell receptor beta chain sequence together with its context. The source of the sample is a study of blood T cell repertoires in COVID-19. The repertoire was sequenced with immunoSEQ multiplex PCR; TCRdb's copy has only in-frame clones and lacks some. The profile covers over 150,000 clones, with about 90% appearing a single time and 0.5% to 0.55% taken by the ten largest. Trimming removed 6 bases at V and 3 bases at J, with 18 bases between. The CDR3 is 16 residues long. Per germline, CDR1 LNHDA and CDR2 SQIVND (reference sequence). The V gene is TRBV19, the J gene TRBJ2-1, with D perhaps matching TRBD2 (7 bases). This receptor was taken from a man between 50 and 59 years old with acute or convalescent COVID-19. The sequenced sample was peripheral blood. The CDR3 DNA reads as TGTGCCAGTAGGGTCCCTGGGGGGGCCTTCTACAATGAGCAGTTCTTC. Amino acid sequence: CASRVPGGAFYNEQFF. Looking up the rest from reference TRBV19 and TRBJ2-1 gives the full variable domain: DGGITQSPKYLFRKEGQNVTLSCEQNLNHDAMYWYRQDPGQGLRLIYYSQIVNDFQKGDIAEGYSVSREKKESFPLTVTSAQKNPTAFYLCASRVPGGAFYNEQFFGPGTRLTVL.